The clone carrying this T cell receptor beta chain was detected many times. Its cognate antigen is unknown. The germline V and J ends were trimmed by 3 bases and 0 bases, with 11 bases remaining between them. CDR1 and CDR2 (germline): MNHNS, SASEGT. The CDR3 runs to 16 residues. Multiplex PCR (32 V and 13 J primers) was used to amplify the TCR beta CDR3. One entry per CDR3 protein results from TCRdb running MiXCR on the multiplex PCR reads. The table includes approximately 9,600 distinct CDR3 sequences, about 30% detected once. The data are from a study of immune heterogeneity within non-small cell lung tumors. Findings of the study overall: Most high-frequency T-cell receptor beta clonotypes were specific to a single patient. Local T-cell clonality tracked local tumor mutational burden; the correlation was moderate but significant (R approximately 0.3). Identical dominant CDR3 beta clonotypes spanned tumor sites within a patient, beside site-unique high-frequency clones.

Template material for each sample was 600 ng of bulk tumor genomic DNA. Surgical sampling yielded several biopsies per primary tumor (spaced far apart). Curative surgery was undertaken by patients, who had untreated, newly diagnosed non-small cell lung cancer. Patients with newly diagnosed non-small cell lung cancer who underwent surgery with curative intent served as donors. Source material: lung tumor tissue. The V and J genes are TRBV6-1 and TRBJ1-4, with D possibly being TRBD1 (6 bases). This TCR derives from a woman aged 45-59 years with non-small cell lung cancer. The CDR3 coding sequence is TGTGCCAGCAGTGACTTGGACAGTGCAACTAATGAAAAACTGTTTTTT. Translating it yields CASSDLDSATNEKLFF.